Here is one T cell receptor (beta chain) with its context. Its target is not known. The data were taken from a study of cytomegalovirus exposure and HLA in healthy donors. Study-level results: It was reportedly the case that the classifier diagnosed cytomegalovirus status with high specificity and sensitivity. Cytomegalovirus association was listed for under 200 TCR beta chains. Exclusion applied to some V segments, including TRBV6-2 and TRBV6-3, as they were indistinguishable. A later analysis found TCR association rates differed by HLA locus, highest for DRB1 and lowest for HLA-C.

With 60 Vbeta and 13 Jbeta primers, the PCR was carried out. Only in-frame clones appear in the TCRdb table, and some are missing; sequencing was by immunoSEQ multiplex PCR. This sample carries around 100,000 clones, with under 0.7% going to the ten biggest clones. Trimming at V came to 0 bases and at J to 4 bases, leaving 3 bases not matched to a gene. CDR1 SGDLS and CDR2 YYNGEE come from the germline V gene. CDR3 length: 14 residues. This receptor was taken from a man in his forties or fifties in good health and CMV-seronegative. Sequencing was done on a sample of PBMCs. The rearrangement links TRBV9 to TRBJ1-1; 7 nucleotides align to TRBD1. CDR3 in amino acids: CASSVAPGGTEAFF. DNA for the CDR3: TGTGCCAGCAGCGTAGCCCCAGGGGGCACTGAAGCTTTCTTT.